This entry is about one T cell receptor beta chain. 5'RACE template switching generated TCR cDNA, adding a universal primer site and UMIs. Each CDR3 protein is one row after TCRdb ran MiXCR on the 5' RACE reads. This table holds 30,000 or so distinct CDR3 sequences, just under 6.5% found once. Trimming cost V 2 bases and J 9 bases; bases outside gene matches: 5. The CDR3 contains 15 residues. The V gene's germline CDR1 is MNHEY and CDR2 SMNVEV (reference sequence). The sample originates from a study of T cells after yellow fever vaccination. Study outcomes and limitations: Most primary-vaccination clones recurred post-booster (roughly 97% CD4, about 90% CD8).

This clonotype was sampled from a man aged 25-40 years who received the YFV17D yellow fever vaccine. The rearrangement uses TRBV27 and TRBJ2-1; 12 positions match TRBD2. Source: PBMCs, either bulk or a sorted T-cell subset (CD4+, CD8+, memory, or dextramer-sorted; not recorded which), taken on the day of the yellow fever booster vaccination. The CDR3 loop is CASSLNRLAGVEQFF. The DNA of the CDR3 is TGTGCCAGCAGTTTAAACCGACTAGCGGGAGTTGAGCAGTTCTTC.